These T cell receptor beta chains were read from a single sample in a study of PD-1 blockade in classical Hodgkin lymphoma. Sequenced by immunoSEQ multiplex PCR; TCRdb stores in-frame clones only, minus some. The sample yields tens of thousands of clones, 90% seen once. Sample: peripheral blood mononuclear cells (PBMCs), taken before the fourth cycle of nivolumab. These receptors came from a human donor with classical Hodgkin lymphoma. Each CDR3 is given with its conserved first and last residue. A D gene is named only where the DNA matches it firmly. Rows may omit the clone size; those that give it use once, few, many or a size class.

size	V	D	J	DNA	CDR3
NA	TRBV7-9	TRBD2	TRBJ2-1	TGTGCCAGCAGCTTAGGCGGGAGGCCAGCTTACAATGAGCAGTTCTTC	CASSLGGRPAYNEQFF
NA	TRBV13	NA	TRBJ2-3	TGTGCCAGCAGCTTGAGCGTCACAACTGGGAACACAGATACGCAGTATTTT	CASSLSVTTGNTDTQYF
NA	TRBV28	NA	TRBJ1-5	TGTGCCAGCAGTACAAATGGACTCGGACAGCCCCAGCATTTT	CASSTNGLGQPQHF
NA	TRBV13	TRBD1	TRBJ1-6	TGTGCCAGCAGCCGAGGGACAGGAAGAAATTCACCCCTCCACTTT	CASSRGTGRNSPLHF
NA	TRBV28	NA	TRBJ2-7	TGTGCCAGCAGATCCCCTTGGGTCTCAAATTACTACGAGCAGTACTTC	CASRSPWVSNYYEQYF
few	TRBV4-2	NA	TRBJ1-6	TGTGCCAGCAGCCAAGATGCGGGGGGGAGATTTCCACCCCTCCACTTT	CASSQDAGGRFPPLHF
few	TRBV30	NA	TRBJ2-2	TGTGCCTGGAGTGGGTCGGCGAACACCGGGGAGCTGTTTTTT	CAWSGSANTGELFF
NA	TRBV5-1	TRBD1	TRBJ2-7	TGCGCCAGCAGCTTGGACCCACAGGGGTACGAGCAGTACTTC	CASSLDPQGYEQYF
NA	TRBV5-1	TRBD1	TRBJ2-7	TGCGCCAGCAGCTGGGACAGCTCCTACGAGCAGTACTTC	CASSWDSSYEQYF
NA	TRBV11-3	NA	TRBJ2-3	TGTGCCAGCAGCTCACCCCGGGACCGGGGACTCACAGATACGCAGTATTTT	CASSSPRDRGLTDTQYF
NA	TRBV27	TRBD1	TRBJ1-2	TGTGCCAGCAATGACCTCCGGGACAGGGAGGACTATGGCTACACCTTC	CASNDLRDREDYGYTF
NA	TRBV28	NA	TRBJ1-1	TGTGCCAGCAGGTCAAACCGAAACACTGAAGCTTTCTTT	CASRSNRNTEAFF
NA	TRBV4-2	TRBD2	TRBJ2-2	TGTGCCAGCAGCCCTGGACTAGCGGGGGAGAACACCGGGGAGCTGTTTTTT	CASSPGLAGENTGELFF
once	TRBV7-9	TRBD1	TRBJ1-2	TGTGCCAGCAGCTTCGTAATCGCCAGGGGGAGGAACTATGGCTACACCTTC	CASSFVIARGRNYGYTF
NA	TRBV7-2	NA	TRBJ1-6	TGTGCCAGCAGCAACCTGGACTCCTCACCCCTCCACTTT	CASSNLDSSPLHF
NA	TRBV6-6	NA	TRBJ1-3	TGTGCCAGCAGCTACCGGCAGTCTGGAAACACCATATATTTT	CASSYRQSGNTIYF
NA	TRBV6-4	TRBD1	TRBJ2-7	TGTGCCAGCATTAGGGGGCTTTGCTACGAGCAGTACTTC	CASIRGLCYEQYF
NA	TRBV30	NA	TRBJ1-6	TGTGCCTGCATATTCCTCACCGCATCTTCACCCCTCCACTTT	CACIFLTASSPLHF
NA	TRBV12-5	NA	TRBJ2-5	TGTGCTAGTGGTTTGTTCGGCGAGACCCAGTACTTC	CASGLFGETQYF
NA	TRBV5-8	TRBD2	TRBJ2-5	TGTGCCAGCAGCTTGCCGGGGAGGGTTCAAGAGACCCAGTACTTC	CASSLPGRVQETQYF
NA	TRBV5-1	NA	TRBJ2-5	TGCGCCAGCAGCTTGGCTCCAGGGCAAGAGACCCAGTACTTC	CASSLAPGQETQYF
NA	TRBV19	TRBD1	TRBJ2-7	TGTGCCAGTAGTAAGAGCGCCGGGACAGGATCCTACGAGCAGTACTTC	CASSKSAGTGSYEQYF
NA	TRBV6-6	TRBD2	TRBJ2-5	TGTGCCAGCAGTTACTACGGGAGGGTGGAGACCCAGTACTTC	CASSYYGRVETQYF
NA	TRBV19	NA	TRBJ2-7	TGTGCCAGTAGTGTCGGACAGTCCTACGAGCAGTACTTC	CASSVGQSYEQYF
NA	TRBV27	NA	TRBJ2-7	TGTGCCAGCAGACCCGGGACCTTCTACGAGCAGTACTTC	CASRPGTFYEQYF
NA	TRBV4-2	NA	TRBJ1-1	TGTGCCAGCAGCCATCTCGAGCGTAACACTGAAGCTTTCTTT	CASSHLERNTEAFF
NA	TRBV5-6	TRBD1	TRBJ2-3	TGTGCCAGCAGCTGGACAGGGTTTTCAGATACGCAGTATTTT	CASSWTGFSDTQYF
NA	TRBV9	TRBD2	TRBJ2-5	TGTGCCAGCAGCGTAGCGGTAGCGGGGGGCGGGGAGACCCAGTACTTC	CASSVAVAGGGETQYF
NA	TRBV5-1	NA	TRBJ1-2	TGCGCCAGCAGCTTGGCCGCGGGACCCCAGGACATGGGCTACACCTTC	CASSLAAGPQDMGYTF
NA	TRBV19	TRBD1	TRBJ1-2	TGTGCCAGTAGTCCTCAGGGGGGCCCGTATGGCTACACCTTC	CASSPQGGPYGYTF
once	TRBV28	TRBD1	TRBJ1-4	TGTGCCAGCAGTCCCCCCGGACAGGGATTCCGGAAACTGTTTTTT	CASSPPGQGFRKLFF
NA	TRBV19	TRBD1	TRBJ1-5	TGTGCCAGTAGTATCAAGGGGGCAAGCAATCAGCCCCAGCATTTT	CASSIKGASNQPQHF
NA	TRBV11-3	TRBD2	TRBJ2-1	TGTGCCAGCAGCTTCACCCTATTCTTCGCGGGGGGGCGGAATGAGCAGTTCTTC	CASSFTLFFAGGRNEQFF
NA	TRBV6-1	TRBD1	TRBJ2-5	TGTGCCAGCAGTGGGACAGGGGCAGAGACCCAGTACTTC	CASSGTGAETQYF
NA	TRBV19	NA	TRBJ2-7	TGTGCCAGTAGTTCTGAAGGGACGGGAGAAACCTACGAGCAGTACTTC	CASSSEGTGETYEQYF
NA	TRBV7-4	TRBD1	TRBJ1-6	TGTGCCAGCAGCTTAGAACAGGGGGCCGGTTCACCCCTCCACTTT	CASSLEQGAGSPLHF
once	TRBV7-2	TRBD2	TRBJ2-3	TGTGCCAGCACCCTTAGCGGGGGGGCCTGGGATACGCAGTATTTT	CASTLSGGAWDTQYF
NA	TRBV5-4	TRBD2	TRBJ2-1	TGTGCCAGCAGCTCTGGGACTAGCAGGAGCTCCTACAATGAGCAGTTCTTC	CASSSGTSRSSYNEQFF
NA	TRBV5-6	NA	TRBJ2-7	TGTGCCAGCAGCCGGGGCAGGGGGGACGAGCAGTACTTC	CASSRGRGDEQYF
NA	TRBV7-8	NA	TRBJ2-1	TGTGCCAGCATCTGGATGGGATCCTACAATGAGCAGTTCTTC	CASIWMGSYNEQFF
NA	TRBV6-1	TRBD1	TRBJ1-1	TGTGCCAGCAGCCTCCTCGGGGGGACAGGGGTATCAGCTTTCTTT	CASSLLGGTGVSAFF
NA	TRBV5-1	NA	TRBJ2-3	TGCGCCAGCAGTCTAAACACAGATACGCAGTATTTT	CASSLNTDTQYF
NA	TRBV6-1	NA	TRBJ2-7	TGTGCCAGCAGTACCAGGACGGACACCTACGAGCAGTACTTC	CASSTRTDTYEQYF
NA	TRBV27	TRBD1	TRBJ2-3	TGTGCCAGCAGTTCATTTAACTACAGGGGGAGCACAGATACGCAGTATTTT	CASSSFNYRGSTDTQYF
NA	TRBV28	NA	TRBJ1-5	TGTGCCAGCAGACCCTCGTGGGCCAGTAGCAATCAGCCCCAGCATTTT	CASRPSWASSNQPQHF
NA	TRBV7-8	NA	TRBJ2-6	TGTGCCAGCAGCTTAGGCGGGACGGTCTCTGGGGCCAACGTCCTGACTTTC	CASSLGGTVSGANVLTF
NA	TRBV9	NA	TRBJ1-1	TGTGCCAGCAGCCCACCCGGTCCTGAAGCTTTCTTT	CASSPPGPEAFF
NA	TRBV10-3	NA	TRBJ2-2	TGTGCCATCAACGGGGGCCTCACCGGGGAGCTGTTTTTT	CAINGGLTGELFF